This is a list of T cell receptor beta chains from one sample in a study of early T cells in non-severe SARS-CoV-2 infection. TCRdb reprocessed the 5' RACE reads with MiXCR, giving one entry per CDR3 protein. This sample yields about 99,000 distinct CDR3 sequences, of which around 16% are seen a single time; 1.3% belongs to the top ten. Sample: whole blood. The source is an adult who was a healthcare worker with PCR-confirmed SARS-CoV-2 infection or an uninfected control (not recorded which). The CDR3 runs from the conserved cysteine through the conserved F or W. D genes are given only for firm matches. Expanded clones get a size class; other rows say once, few or many, or leave the size out.

j_call d_call clone_size v_call cdr3_nt cdr3_aa
TRBJ2-4 TRBD2 many TRBV6-2/TRBV6-3 TGTTCCAGCAGCCAAGGGTTTTCGGGACTAGCGGTAGCCAAAAACATTCAGTACTTC CSSSQGFSGLAVAKNIQYF
TRBJ2-7 TRBD1 NA TRBV25-1 TGTGCCAGCAGTGAATGGAGTCGACAGGGGTCCTACGAGCAGTACTTC CASSEWSRQGSYEQYF
TRBJ1-4 NA many TRBV18 TGTGCCAGCTCACCACGGTGGGCCAGACGTGAAAAACTGTTTTTT CASSPRWARREKLFF
TRBJ2-2 NA few TRBV20-1 TGCAGTGCCCGAAGGGCGAACACCGGGGAGCTGTTTTTT CSARRANTGELFF
TRBJ1-1 NA many TRBV2 TGTGCCAGCAGTAGAAGGGGCAACACTCAGAACACTGAAGCTTTCTTT CASSRRGNTQNTEAFF
TRBJ2-3 TRBD1 many TRBV7-2 TGTGCCAGCAGCCGTCCTGGGACAGACACAGATACGCAGTATTTT CASSRPGTDTDTQYF
TRBJ2-2 TRBD2 few TRBV27 TGTGCCAGCAGTCCCGGGACTAGTGTGACCGGGGAGCTGTTTTTT CASSPGTSVTGELFF
TRBJ2-7 NA few TRBV6-2/TRBV6-3 TGTGCCAGCACCCAGCGGGTAAGCTCCTACGAGCAGTACTTC CASTQRVSSYEQYF
TRBJ2-2 NA NA TRBV7-2 TGTGCCAGCAGCGAGTGGGCATCGAACACCGGGGAGCTGTTTTTT CASSEWASNTGELFF
TRBJ2-3 NA NA TRBV5-1 TGCGCCAGCAGCTTTGGGTATAACACAGATACGCAGTATTTT CASSFGYNTDTQYF
TRBJ2-4 NA few TRBV20-1 TGCAGTGCTACCGGGTCCACCAAGAAGTACATTCAGTACTTC CSATGSTKKYIQYF
TRBJ2-2 NA few TRBV7-7 TGTGCTAGCAGACAGGCCAACACCGGGGAGCTGTTTTTT CASRQANTGELFF
TRBJ2-7 NA few TRBV20-1 TGCAGTGCTAGAGCCCTAACTTCTAGCTCCTACGAGCAGTACTTC CSARALTSSSYEQYF
TRBJ1-2 NA NA TRBV5-5 TGTGCCAGCAGCTTGCGGTCAGGGATTGAATATGGCTACACCTTC CASSLRSGIEYGYTF
TRBJ1-1 NA few TRBV9 TGTGCCAGCAGGGGAGGAGGGGCAACTGAAGCTTTCTTT CASRGGGATEAFF
TRBJ2-3 NA many TRBV20-1 TGCAGTGCTAGTGAATTAAGAATATCGGGGCCAGATACGCAGTATTTT CSASELRISGPDTQYF
TRBJ1-6 TRBD1 few TRBV5-6 TGTGCCAGCAGCCCCGGGACAGTAGGCTCACCCCTCCACTTT CASSPGTVGSPLHF
TRBJ2-1 NA NA TRBV7-9 TGTTCTCAGGGTGGTGAGCAGTTCTTC CSQGGEQFF
TRBJ2-5 NA few TRBV18 TGTGCCAGCTCACCAGGACGCCAAGAGACCCAGTACTTC CASSPGRQETQYF
TRBJ2-5 NA NA TRBV2 TGTGCCAGCAGCCTCGGACAGCAAGAGACCCAGTACTTC CASSLGQQETQYF
TRBJ1-5 TRBD1 NA TRBV20-1 TGCAGTGCTAGAATAGACTCAGGGGGCGGTGGCAATCAGCCCCAGCATTTT CSARIDSGGGGNQPQHF
TRBJ2-1 NA NA TRBV5-1 TGCGCCACCAGGGTCGCTCTAGTCAGCTCCTACAATGAGCAGTTCTTC CATRVALVSSYNEQFF
TRBJ2-5 NA NA TRBV5-1 TGCGCCAGCAGCTTAGAGGGACGGAGGACGGAGACCCAGTACTTC CASSLEGRRTETQYF
TRBJ2-2 NA NA TRBV7-2 TGTGCCAGCAGCCTGCAGGGAGTCGCCGGGGAGCTGTTTTTT CASSLQGVAGELFF
TRBJ1-2 NA NA TRBV6-2/TRBV6-3 TGTGCCAGCAGTACCGGACAGCGCTCTAACTATGGCTACACCTTC CASSTGQRSNYGYTF
TRBJ1-2 NA NA TRBV6-2/TRBV6-3 TGTGCCAGCAGGCCACCCGGGAGTAAAGTTGGCTACACCTTC CASRPPGSKVGYTF
TRBJ1-6 NA NA TRBV30 TGTGCCTGGGACATAATGGGGTCACCCCTCAACTTT CAWDIMGSPLNF
TRBJ2-2 NA NA TRBV9 TGTGCCAGCAGCACCCACGCGAACACCGGGGAGCTGTTTTTT CASSTHANTGELFF
TRBJ2-1 TRBD2 few TRBV7-8 TGTGCCAGCAGCGCTAGCGGAGGGGCGCAGTTCTTC CASSASGGAQFF
TRBJ1-2 TRBD1 few TRBV7-2 TGTGCCAGTAACCGGGACAGGGGACCGTGGAACTATGGCTACACCTTC CASNRDRGPWNYGYTF
TRBJ2-6 NA NA TRBV7-6 TGTGCCAGCAGCTTAGTGCAGGGACCCTCTGGGGCCAACGTCCTGACTTTC CASSLVQGPSGANVLTF
TRBJ2-2 NA few TRBV6-5 TGTGCCAGCAGTCACGGGTCTATAGGGGAGCTGTTTTTT CASSHGSIGELFF
TRBJ2-5 NA few TRBV11-2 TGTGCCAGCAGCTTAGGTTCCCACCCCGACCAAGAGACCCAGTACTTC CASSLGSHPDQETQYF